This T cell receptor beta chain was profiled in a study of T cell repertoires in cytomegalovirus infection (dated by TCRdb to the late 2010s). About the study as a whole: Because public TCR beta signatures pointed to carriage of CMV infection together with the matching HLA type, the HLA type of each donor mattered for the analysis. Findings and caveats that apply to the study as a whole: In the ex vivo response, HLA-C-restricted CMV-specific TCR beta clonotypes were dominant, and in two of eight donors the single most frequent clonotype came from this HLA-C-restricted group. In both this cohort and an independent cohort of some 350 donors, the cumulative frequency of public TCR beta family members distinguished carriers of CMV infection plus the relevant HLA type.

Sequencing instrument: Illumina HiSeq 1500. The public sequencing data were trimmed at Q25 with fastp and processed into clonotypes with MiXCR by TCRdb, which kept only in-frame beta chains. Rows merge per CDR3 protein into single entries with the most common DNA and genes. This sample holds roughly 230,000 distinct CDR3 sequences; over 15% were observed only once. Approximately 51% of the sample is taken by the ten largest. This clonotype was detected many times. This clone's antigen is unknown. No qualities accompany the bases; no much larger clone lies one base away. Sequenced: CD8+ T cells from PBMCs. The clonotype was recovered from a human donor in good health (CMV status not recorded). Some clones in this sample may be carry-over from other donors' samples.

The sequenced DNA: TGTGCCAGCAGCTTAAGAACCTACAACACCGGGGAGCTGTTTTTT. This sequence encodes CASSLRTYNTGELFF. The sequence joins TRBV7-8 to TRBJ2-2; the D segment cannot be called with confidence. The germline V gene provides CDR1 SGHVS and CDR2 FQNEAQ. Inclusive of the bounding cysteine and phenylalanine, the CDR3 is 15 residues long. The CDR3 DNA has 45 bases and is translated from base 1. A distance of 9 bases separates the germline ends of V and J, which lose 2 bases and 2 bases respectively. With the portions outside the CDR3 filled from the reference TRBV7-8 and TRBJ2-2 genes, the complete variable region becomes GAGVSQSPRYKVAKRGQDVALRCDPISGHVSLFWYQQALGQGPEFLTYFQNEAQLDKSGLPSDRFFAERPEGSVSTLKIQRTQQEDSAVYLCASSLRTYNTGELFFGEGSRLTVL.